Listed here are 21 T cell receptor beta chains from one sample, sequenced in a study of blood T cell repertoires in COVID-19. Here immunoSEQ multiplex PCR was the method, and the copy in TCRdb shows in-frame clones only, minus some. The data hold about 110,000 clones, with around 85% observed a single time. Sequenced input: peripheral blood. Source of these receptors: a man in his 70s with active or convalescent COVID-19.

The CDR3 spells CASSPLGQGGYEQYF. The CDR3, as DNA: TGTGCCAGCAGCCCCCTCGGACAGGGGGGATACGAGCAGTACTTC. The chain uses TRBV9 and TRBJ2-7; 10 nucleotides line up with TRBD1. From germline, CDR1 is SGDLS and CDR2 YYNGEE. V shed 4 bases, J shed 4 bases, and the junction held 8 bases outside the gene matches. This CDR3 region has 15 residues.

CDR3 nucleotide sequence: TGTGCCAGCTCGGAGGGGTATGGCTACACCTTC. The encoded protein is CASSEGYGYTF. This chain links TRBV18 with TRBJ1-2; D is possibly TRBD1 (5 bases). The CDR3 totals 11 residues. Trimming took 6 bases from V and 5 from J, leaving 7 bases between them. Germline loops: CDR1 KGHSH, CDR2 LQKENI.

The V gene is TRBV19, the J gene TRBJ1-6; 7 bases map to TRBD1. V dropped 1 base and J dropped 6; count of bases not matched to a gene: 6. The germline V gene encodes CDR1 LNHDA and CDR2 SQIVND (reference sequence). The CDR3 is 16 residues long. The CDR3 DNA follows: TGTGCCAGTAGTATAGGTCCGGGACAGCCTAATTCACCCCTCCACTTT. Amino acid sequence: CASSIGPGQPNSPLHF.

The CDR3 DNA reads as TGCGCCAGCAGCTTGGGGACGGGGACTAATGAAAAACTGTTTTTT. Translating it yields CASSLGTGTNEKLFF. The chain joins TRBV5-1 to TRBJ1-4; D gene unclear. The CDR3 length is 15 residues. V lost 0 bases, J lost 2 bases, and 8 bases lay in between. Germline CDR1 SGHRS, CDR2 YFSETQ.

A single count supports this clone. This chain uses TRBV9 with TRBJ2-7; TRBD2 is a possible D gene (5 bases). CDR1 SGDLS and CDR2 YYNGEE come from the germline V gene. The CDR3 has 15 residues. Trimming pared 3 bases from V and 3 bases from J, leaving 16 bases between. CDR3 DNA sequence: TGTGCCAGCAGCGCGACCGGACTTTTTGACTACGAGCAGTACTTC. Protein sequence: CASSATGLFDYEQYF. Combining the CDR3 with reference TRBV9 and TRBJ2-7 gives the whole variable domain DSGVTQTPKHLITATGQRVTLRCSPRSGDLSVYWYQQSLDQGLQFLIQYYNGEERAKGNILERFSAQQFPDLHSELNLSSLELGDSALYFCASSATGLFDYEQYFGPGTRLTVT.

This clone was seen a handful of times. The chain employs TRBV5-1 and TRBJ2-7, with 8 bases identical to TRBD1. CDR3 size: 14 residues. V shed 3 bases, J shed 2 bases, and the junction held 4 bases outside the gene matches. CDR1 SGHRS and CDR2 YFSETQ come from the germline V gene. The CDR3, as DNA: TGCGCCAGCAGCTGGTCGACAGGGGCCTACGAGCAGTACTTC. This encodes CASSWSTGAYEQYF.

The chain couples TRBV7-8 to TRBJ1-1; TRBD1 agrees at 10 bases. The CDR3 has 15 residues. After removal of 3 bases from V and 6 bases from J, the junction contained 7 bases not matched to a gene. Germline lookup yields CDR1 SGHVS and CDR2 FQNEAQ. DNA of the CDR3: TGTGCCAGCAGCTTGGAGGACAGGGGGTACCCTGAAGCTTTCTTT. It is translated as CASSLEDRGYPEAFF.

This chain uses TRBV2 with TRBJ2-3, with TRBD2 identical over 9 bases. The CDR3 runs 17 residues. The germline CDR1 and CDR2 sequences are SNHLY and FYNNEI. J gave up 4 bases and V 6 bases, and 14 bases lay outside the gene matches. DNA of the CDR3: TGTGCCAGCAGCCCGCCTAGGGCTAGCGGGGTCTCAGATACGCAGTATTTT. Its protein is CASSPPRASGVSDTQYF. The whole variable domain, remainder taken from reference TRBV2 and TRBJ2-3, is EPEVTQTPSHQVTQMGQEVILRCVPISNHLYFYWYRQILGQKVEFLVSFYNNEISEKSEIFDDQFSVERPDGSNFTLKIRSTKLEDSAMYFCASSPPRASGVSDTQYFGPGTRLTVL.

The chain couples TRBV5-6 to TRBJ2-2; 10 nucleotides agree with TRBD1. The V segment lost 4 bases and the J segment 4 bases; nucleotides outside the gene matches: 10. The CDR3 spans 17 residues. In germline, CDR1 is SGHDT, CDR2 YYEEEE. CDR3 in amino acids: CASSPGTGELVTGELFF. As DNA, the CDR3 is TGTGCCAGCAGCCCGGGGACAGGGGAGTTGGTCACCGGGGAGCTGTTTTTT. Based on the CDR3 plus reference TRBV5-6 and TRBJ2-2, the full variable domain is DAGVTQSPTHLIKTRGQQVTLRCSPKSGHDTVSWYQQALGQGPQFIFQYYEEEERQRGNFPDRFSGHQFPNYSSELNVNALLLGDSALYLCASSPGTGELVTGELFFGEGSRLTVL.

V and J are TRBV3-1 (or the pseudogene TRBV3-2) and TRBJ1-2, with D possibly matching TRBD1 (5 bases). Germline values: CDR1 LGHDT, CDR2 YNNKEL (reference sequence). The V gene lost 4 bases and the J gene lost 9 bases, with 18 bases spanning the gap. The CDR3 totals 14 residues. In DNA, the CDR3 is TGTGCCAGCAGCCTTGGGGGGGGTAAACAGAGCTACACCTTC. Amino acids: CASSLGGGKQSYTF.

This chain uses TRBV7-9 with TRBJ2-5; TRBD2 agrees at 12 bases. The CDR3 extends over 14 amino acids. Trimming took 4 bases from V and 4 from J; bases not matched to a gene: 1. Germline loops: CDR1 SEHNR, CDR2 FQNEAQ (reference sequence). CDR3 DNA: TGTGCCAGCAGCTCGACTAGCGGGGGAGAGACCCAGTACTTC. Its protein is CASSSTSGGETQYF.

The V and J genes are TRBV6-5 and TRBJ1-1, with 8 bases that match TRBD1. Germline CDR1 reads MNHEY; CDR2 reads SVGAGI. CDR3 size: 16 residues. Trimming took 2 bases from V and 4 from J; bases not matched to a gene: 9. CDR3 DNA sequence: TGTGCCAGCAGTTACCCCGGACAGGGTAGGATCACTGAAGCTTTCTTT. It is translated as CASSYPGQGRITEAFF.

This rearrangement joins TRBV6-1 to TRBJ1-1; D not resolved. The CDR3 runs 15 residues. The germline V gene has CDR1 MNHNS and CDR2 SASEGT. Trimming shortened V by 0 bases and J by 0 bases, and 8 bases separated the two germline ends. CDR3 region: CASSEARSVNTEAFF. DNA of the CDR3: TGTGCCAGCAGTGAAGCGAGGTCCGTGAACACTGAAGCTTTCTTT.

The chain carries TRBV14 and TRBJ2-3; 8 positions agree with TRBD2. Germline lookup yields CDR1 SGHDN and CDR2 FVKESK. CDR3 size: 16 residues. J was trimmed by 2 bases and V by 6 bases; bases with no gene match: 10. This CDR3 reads CASSLLGLASTDTQYF. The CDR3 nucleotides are TGTGCCAGCAGTCTTCTCGGACTAGCTTCCACAGATACGCAGTATTTT.

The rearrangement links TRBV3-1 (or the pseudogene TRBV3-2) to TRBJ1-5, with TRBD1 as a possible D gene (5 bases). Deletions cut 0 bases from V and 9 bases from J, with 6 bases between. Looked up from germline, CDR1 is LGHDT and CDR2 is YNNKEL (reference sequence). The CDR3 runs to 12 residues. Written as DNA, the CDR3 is TGTGCCAGCAGCCAAGATCAGGGGCCCCAGCATTTT. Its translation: CASSQDQGPQHF.

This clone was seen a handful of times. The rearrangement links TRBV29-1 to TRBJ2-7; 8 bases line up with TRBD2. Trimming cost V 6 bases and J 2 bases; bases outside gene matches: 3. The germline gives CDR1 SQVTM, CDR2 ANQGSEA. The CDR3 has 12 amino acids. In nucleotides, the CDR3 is TGCAGCGTCCCGGGAGGGCCCTACGAGCAGTACTTC. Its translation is CSVPGGPYEQYF.

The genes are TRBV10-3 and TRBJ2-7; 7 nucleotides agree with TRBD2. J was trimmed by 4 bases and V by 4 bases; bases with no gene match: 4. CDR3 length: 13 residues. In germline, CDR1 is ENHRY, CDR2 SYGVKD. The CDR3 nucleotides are TGTGCCATCAGTGTGGGGGAGGGGTACGAGCAGTACTTC. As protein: CAISVGEGYEQYF.

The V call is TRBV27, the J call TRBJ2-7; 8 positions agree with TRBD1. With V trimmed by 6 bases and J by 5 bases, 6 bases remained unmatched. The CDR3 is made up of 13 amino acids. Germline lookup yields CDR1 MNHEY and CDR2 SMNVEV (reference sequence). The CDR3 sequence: CASSQGARDEQYF. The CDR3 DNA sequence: TGTGCCAGCAGCCAGGGGGCCAGGGACGAGCAGTACTTC.

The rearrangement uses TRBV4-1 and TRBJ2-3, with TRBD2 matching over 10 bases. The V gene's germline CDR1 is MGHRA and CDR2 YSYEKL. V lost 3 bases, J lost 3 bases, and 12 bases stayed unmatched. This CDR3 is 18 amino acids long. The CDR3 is CASSHSLLAGRETDTQYF. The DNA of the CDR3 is TGCGCCAGCAGCCATAGCTTACTAGCGGGGCGAGAAACAGATACGCAGTATTTT.

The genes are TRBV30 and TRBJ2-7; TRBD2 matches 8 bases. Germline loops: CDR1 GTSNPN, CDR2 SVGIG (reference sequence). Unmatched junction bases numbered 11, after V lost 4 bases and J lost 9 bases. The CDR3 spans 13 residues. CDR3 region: CAWTGGRLSGQYF. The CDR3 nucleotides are TGTGCCTGGACGGGGGGGCGGTTGAGCGGGCAGTACTTC.

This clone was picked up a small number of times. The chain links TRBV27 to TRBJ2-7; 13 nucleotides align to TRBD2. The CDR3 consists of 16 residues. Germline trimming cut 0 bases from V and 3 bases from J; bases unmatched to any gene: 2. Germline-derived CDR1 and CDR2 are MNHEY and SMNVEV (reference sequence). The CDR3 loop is CASSLSRTSGSYEQYF. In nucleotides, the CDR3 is TGTGCCAGCAGTTTATCCCGGACTAGCGGGAGCTACGAGCAGTACTTC.